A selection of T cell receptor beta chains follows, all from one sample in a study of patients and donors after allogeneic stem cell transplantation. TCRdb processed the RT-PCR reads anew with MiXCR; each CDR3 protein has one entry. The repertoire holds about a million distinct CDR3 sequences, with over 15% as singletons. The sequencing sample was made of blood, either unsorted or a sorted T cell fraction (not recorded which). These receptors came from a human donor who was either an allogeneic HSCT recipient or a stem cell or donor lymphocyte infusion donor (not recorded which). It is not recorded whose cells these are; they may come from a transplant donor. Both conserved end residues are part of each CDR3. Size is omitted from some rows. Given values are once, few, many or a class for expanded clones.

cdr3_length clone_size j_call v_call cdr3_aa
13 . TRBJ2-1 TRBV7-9 CASSRNPINEQFF
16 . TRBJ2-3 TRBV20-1 CSARDLGGTSTDTQYF
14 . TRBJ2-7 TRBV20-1 CSAREGAIPYEQYF
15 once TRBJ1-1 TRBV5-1 CASSFLGEGPPEAFF
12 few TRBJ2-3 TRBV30 CAWSVGADTQYF
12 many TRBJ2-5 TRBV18 CASSPGQETQYF
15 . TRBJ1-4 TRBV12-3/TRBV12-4 CASSPQGTTNEKLFF
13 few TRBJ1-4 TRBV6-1 CASSEAFREKLFF
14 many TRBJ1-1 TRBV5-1 CASSQDPGDTEAFF
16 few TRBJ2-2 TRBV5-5 CASSTYREANTGELFF
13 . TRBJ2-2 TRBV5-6 CASSRGPPGELFF
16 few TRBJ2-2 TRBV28 CASKGVLRANTGELFF
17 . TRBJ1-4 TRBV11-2 CASSPRGVQDTNEKLFF